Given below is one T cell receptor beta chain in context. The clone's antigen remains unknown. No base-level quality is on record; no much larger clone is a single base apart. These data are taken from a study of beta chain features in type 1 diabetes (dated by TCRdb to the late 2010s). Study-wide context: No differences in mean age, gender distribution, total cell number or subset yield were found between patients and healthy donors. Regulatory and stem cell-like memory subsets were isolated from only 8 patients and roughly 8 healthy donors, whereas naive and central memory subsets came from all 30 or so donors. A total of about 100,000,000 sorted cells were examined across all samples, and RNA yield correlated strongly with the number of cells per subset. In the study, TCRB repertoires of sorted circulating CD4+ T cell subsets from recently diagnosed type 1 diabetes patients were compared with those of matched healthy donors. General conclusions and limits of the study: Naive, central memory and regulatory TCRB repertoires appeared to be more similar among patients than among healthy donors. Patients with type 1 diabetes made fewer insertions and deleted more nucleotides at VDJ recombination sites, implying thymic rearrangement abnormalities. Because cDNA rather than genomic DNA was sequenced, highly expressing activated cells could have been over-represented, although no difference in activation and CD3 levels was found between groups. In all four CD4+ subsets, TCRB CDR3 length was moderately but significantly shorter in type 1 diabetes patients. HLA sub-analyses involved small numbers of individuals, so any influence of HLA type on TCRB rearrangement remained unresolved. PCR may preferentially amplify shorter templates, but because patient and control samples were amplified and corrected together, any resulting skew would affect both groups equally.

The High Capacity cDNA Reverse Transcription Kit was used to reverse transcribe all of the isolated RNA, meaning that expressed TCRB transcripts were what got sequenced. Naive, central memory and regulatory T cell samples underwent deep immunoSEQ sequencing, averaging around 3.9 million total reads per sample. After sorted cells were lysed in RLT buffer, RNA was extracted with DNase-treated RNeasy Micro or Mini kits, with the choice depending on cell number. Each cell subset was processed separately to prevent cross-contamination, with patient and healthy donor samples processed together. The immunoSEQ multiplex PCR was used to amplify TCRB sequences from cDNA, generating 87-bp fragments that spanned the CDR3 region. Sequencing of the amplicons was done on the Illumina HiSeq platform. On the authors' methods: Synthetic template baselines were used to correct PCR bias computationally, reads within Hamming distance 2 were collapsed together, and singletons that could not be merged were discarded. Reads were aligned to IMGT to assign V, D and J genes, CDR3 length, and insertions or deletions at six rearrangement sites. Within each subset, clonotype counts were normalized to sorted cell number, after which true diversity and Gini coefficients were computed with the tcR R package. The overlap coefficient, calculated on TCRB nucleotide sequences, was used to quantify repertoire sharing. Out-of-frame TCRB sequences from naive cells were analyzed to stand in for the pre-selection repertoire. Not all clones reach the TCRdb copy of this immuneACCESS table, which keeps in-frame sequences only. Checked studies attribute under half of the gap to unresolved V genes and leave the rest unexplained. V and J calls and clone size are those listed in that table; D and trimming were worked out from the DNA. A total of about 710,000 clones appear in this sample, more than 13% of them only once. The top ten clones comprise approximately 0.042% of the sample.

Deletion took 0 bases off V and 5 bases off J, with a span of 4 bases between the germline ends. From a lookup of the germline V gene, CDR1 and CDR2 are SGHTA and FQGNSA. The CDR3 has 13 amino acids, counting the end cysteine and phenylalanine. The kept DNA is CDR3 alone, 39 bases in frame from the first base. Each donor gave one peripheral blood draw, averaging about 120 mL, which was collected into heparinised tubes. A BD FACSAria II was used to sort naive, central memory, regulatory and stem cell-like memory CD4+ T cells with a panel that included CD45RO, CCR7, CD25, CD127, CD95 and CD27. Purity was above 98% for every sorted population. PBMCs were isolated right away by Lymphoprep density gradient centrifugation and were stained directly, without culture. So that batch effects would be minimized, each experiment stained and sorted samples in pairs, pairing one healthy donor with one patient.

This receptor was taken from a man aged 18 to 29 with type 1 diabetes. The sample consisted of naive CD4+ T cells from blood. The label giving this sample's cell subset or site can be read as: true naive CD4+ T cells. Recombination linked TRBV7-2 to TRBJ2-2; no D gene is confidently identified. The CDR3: CASSLAPTGELFF. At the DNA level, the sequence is TGTGCCAGCAGCTTAGCTCCAACCGGGGAGCTGTTTTTT.